Shown below are 21 T cell receptor beta chains from a single sample sequenced in a study of T cell responses to AZD1222 COVID-19 vaccine. The data were produced by immunoSEQ multiplex PCR, yet TCRdb's version contains in-frame clones alone and is incomplete. Of approximately 130,000 clones detected, approximately 90% appear once; the ten largest clones hold over 0.95%. The specimen was peripheral blood, collected on day 0 of AZD1222 vaccination. All receptors derive from an adult in good health.

V is TRBV5-6 and J is TRBJ2-5; TRBD1 is a possible D gene (5 bases). The CDR3 is 14 residues long. Between the trimmed V and J ends, which lost 2 bases and 1 base, there was a span of 9 bases. Germline lookup yields CDR1 SGHDT and CDR2 YYEEEE. The CDR3 region is CASSLITGQETQYF. CDR3 bases: TGTGCCAGCAGCTTAATAACAGGCCAAGAGACCCAGTACTTC.

The gene calls are TRBV2 and TRBJ1-5; 7 positions match TRBD1. The CDR3 is 15 amino acids. Germline trimming cut 3 bases from V and 1 base from J; bases unmatched to any gene: 3. Germline V gene sequence: CDR1 SNHLY, CDR2 FYNNEI. This chain's CDR3 is CASSDPRGSNQPQHF. In DNA form, the CDR3 reads TGTGCCAGCAGTGACCCCAGGGGGAGCAATCAGCCCCAGCATTTT. Together with reference TRBV2 and TRBJ1-5, the CDR3 gives the full variable domain: EPEVTQTPSHQVTQMGQEVILRCVPISNHLYFYWYRQILGQKVEFLVSFYNNEISEKSEIFDDQFSVERPDGSNFTLKIRSTKLEDSAMYFCASSDPRGSNQPQHFGDGTRLSIL.

The rearrangement uses TRBV28 and TRBJ1-3, with D possibly TRBD1 on 6 matching bases. Germline V CDR1 and CDR2: MDHEN, SYDVKM. The CDR3 is 18 residues long. V was shortened by 6 bases and J by 4 bases, with 25 bases between the two germline ends. As DNA, the CDR3 is TGTGCCAGCAGCTCAGGGGCAGGGTATTTTTTGTCGGGAAACACCATATATTTT. Translation gives CASSSGAGYFLSGNTIYF.

This clone appeared once. V usage is TRBV29-1 and J usage is TRBJ2-7, with 8 bases identical to TRBD1. V lost 4 bases, J lost 4 bases, and 6 bases stayed unmatched. Germline CDR1 is SQVTM and CDR2 is ANQGSEA. This CDR3 contains 13 residues. The CDR3 is CSVALDRAYEQYF. The CDR3 coding sequence is TGCAGCGTTGCTCTGGACAGGGCGTACGAGCAGTACTTC.

This chain's CDR3 is CASSGGYGYTF. The DNA of the CDR3 is TGTGCCAGTAGTGGGGGCTATGGCTACACCTTC. V is TRBV19 and J is TRBJ1-2; a weak D match, TRBD1 (5 bases). There are 11 residues in the CDR3. CDR1 and CDR2 (germline): LNHDA, SQIVND (reference sequence). The V end lost 5 bases, the J end lost 4 bases, and 5 bases lay between the germline ends.

This clone was picked up one time. This chain links TRBV19 with TRBJ2-6; 10 bases map to TRBD2. The CDR3 covers 17 residues. The germline V gene has CDR1 LNHDA and CDR2 SQIVND (reference sequence). With V trimmed by 3 bases and J by 8 bases, 10 bases remained unmatched. This CDR3 reads CASSIRLAGPPTNVLTF. The CDR3 coding sequence is TGTGCCAGTAGTATCCGACTAGCGGGTCCGCCAACCAACGTCCTGACTTTC.

The V gene is TRBV9, the J gene TRBJ1-5, with D uncertain. Germline loops: CDR1 SGDLS, CDR2 YYNGEE. V was pared by 0 bases and J by 5 bases, with 6 bases between. This CDR3 is 13 amino acids long. Here the CDR3 reads CASSVDMDQPQHF. The DNA for the CDR3 is TGTGCCAGCAGCGTAGATATGGATCAGCCCCAGCATTTT. Drawing the rest from reference TRBV9 and TRBJ1-5, the complete variable domain is DSGVTQTPKHLITATGQRVTLRCSPRSGDLSVYWYQQSLDQGLQFLIQYYNGEERAKGNILERFSAQQFPDLHSELNLSSLELGDSALYFCASSVDMDQPQHFGDGTRLSIL.

The V gene is TRBV5-1, the J gene TRBJ2-3, with D unresolved. The germline V and J ends were trimmed by 2 bases and 0 bases, with 4 bases remaining between them. The CDR3 contains 13 residues. Looked up from germline, CDR1 is SGHRS and CDR2 is YFSETQ. This CDR3 is CASSFGSTDTQYF. As DNA, the CDR3 is TGCGCCAGCAGCTTCGGAAGCACAGATACGCAGTATTTT.

This chain links TRBV15 with TRBJ1-2; no clear D. CDR1 and CDR2 (germline): LNHNV, YYDKDF (reference sequence). The CDR3 is 15 amino acids. The germline V and J ends were trimmed by 0 bases and 3 bases, with 11 bases remaining between them. The CDR3 coding sequence is TGTGCCACCAGCAGAGATTCTAAAGGGCACTATGGCTACACCTTC. Protein: CATSRDSKGHYGYTF.

This chain uses TRBV2 with TRBJ2-7; the match to TRBD2 covers 9 bases. V gave up 8 bases and J gave up 1 base; unmatched junction bases: 12. Germline CDR1 reads SNHLY; CDR2 reads FYNNEI. The CDR3 extends over 16 amino acids. The CDR3 sequence: CASRGGISGRSYEQYF. Here the CDR3 DNA reads TGTGCCAGCCGCGGAGGAATTAGCGGGAGATCCTACGAGCAGTACTTC.

This chain joins TRBV28 and TRBJ1-6; D is possibly TRBD1 (5 bases). CDR1 MDHEN and CDR2 SYDVKM come from the germline V gene. The CDR3 runs 13 residues. V was cut by 8 bases and J by 9 bases, with 14 bases left in between. The DNA for the CDR3 is TGTGCCAGCGCGGGACGGTTTGGTTCACCCCTCCACTTT. It encodes CASAGRFGSPLHF.

This chain joins TRBV28 and TRBJ1-2, with 9 bases fitting TRBD1. V was clipped by 4 bases and J by 4 bases; unmatched bases: 7. CDR3 length: 15 amino acids. Germline CDR1 is MDHEN and CDR2 is SYDVKM. The CDR3 DNA is TGTGCCAGCAGTTCCCTTACAGGGGGCAGCTATGGCTACACCTTC. Protein: CASSSLTGGSYGYTF.

This clone was seen just once. V usage is TRBV3-1 (or the pseudogene TRBV3-2) and J usage is TRBJ2-7; weak D call: TRBD2 (7 bases). Trimming stripped 4 bases from V and 2 bases from J, with 21 bases between. This CDR3 has 17 amino acids. CDR1 LGHDT and CDR2 YNNKEL come from the germline V gene (reference sequence). The DNA of the CDR3 is TGTGCCAGCAGCCCGAAAGGGGGGGGGACGAGGCCCTACGAGCAGTACTTC. It specifies CASSPKGGGTRPYEQYF.

The chain employs TRBV28 and TRBJ1-1; 9 bases match TRBD1. Germline V lookup: CDR1 MDHEN, CDR2 SYDVKM. V lost 6 bases, J lost 10 bases, and 6 bases stayed unmatched. The CDR3 spans 12 residues. The CDR3 loop reads CASSGGTGRAFF. The CDR3 bases are TGTGCCAGCAGCGGTGGGACAGGGAGAGCTTTCTTT. The full variable domain, completed using reference TRBV28 and TRBJ1-1, is DVKVTQSSRYLVKRTGEKVFLECVQDMDHENMFWYRQDPGLGLRLIYFSYDVKMKEKGDIPEGYSVSREKKERFSLILESASTNQTSMYLCASSGGTGRAFFGQGTRLTVV.

The chain joins TRBV5-1 to TRBJ2-3; D possibly corresponds to TRBD2 (6 bases). Per germline, CDR1 SGHRS and CDR2 YFSETQ. The CDR3 length is 12 residues. The ends were cut back, 4 bases at V and 5 bases at J, with 8 bases in the middle. This chain's CDR3 is CASSRDLDTQYF. DNA of the CDR3: TGCGCCAGCAGCCGGGACTTAGATACGCAGTATTTT.

V is TRBV5-1 and J is TRBJ2-4; 12 bases are shared with TRBD1. The CDR3 covers 17 residues. Germline trimming cut 0 bases from V and 2 bases from J; bases unmatched to any gene: 3. Germline lookup yields CDR1 SGHRS and CDR2 YFSETQ. The CDR3 bases are TGCGCCAGCAGCTTGGCCGGGACAGGGGGCTCCAAAAACATTCAGTACTTC. It translates to CASSLAGTGGSKNIQYF. Filled out from reference TRBV5-1 and TRBJ2-4, the complete variable domain reads KAGVTQTPRYLIKTRGQQVTLSCSPISGHRSVSWYQQTPGQGLQFLFEYFSETQRNKGNFPGRFSGRQFSNSRSEMNVSTLELGDSALYLCASSLAGTGGSKNIQYFGAGTRLSVL.

V gene TRBV28 combines with J gene TRBJ1-2; 9 nucleotides line up with TRBD1. The V segment lost 7 bases and the J segment 7 bases; nucleotides outside the gene matches: 16. Germline loops: CDR1 MDHEN, CDR2 SYDVKM. The CDR3 spans 16 residues. The CDR3 coding sequence is TGTGCCAGCACCGCTTTTGGGATGACAGGGGGACGTGGCTACACCTTC. This sequence encodes CASTAFGMTGGRGYTF.

The sample holds a few counts of this clone. The chain recombines TRBV28 with TRBJ1-4; TRBD1 matches at 8 bases. Trimming at V came to 6 bases and at J to 8 bases, leaving 5 bases not matched to a gene. The germline V gene encodes CDR1 MDHEN and CDR2 SYDVKM. The CDR3 has 13 residues. Here the CDR3 reads CASRDRAGEKLFF. Here the CDR3 DNA reads TGTGCCAGCAGGGACAGGGCGGGCGAAAAACTGTTTTTT.

V gene TRBV27 combines with J gene TRBJ1-1, with 9 bases lining up with TRBD1. Germline V gene sequence: CDR1 MNHEY, CDR2 SMNVEV (reference sequence). The CDR3 has 16 residues. J lost 1 base, V lost 5 bases, and 8 bases had no gene match. As DNA, the CDR3 is TGTGCCAGCAGTACTTGGACAGGGGCAGGGAACACTGAAGCTTTCTTT. Amino acids: CASSTWTGAGNTEAFF.

The chain has TRBV19 and TRBJ1-1; a possible D gene is TRBD1 (6 bases). V was cut by 5 bases and J by 0 bases, with 16 bases left in between. The CDR3 is made up of 16 amino acids. Germline V lookup: CDR1 LNHDA, CDR2 SQIVND (reference sequence). The CDR3 protein is CASSRRQGSLNTEAFF. Here the CDR3 DNA reads TGTGCCAGTAGTCGAAGGCAGGGGAGCCTGAACACTGAAGCTTTCTTT.

V is TRBV14 and J is TRBJ1-1; D remains unclear. From germline, CDR1 is SGHDN and CDR2 FVKESK. V shed 1 base and J shed 5 bases, with 5 bases lying between them. The CDR3 contains 12 residues. Here the CDR3 reads CASSQGGTEAFF. The CDR3 region has the DNA TGTGCCAGCAGCCAAGGGGGAACTGAAGCTTTCTTT. Drawing the rest from reference TRBV14 and TRBJ1-1, the complete variable domain is EAGVTQFPSHSVIEKGQTVTLRCDPISGHDNLYWYRRVMGKEIKFLLHFVKESKQDESGMPNNRFLAERTGGTYSTLKVQPAELEDSGVYFCASSQGGTEAFFGQGTRLTVV.